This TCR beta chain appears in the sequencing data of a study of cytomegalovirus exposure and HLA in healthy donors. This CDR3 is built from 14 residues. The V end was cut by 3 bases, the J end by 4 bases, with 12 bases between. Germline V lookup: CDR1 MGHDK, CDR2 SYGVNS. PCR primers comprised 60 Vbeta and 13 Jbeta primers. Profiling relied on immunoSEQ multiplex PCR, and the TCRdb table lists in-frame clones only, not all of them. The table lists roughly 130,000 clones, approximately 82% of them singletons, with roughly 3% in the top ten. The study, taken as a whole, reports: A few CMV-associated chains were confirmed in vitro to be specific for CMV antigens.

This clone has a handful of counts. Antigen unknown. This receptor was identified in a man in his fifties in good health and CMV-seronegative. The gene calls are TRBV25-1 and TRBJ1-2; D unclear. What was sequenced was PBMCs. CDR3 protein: CASSDGQALYGYTF. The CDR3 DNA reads TGTGCCAGCAGTGATGGGCAGGCCCTCTATGGCTACACCTTC.